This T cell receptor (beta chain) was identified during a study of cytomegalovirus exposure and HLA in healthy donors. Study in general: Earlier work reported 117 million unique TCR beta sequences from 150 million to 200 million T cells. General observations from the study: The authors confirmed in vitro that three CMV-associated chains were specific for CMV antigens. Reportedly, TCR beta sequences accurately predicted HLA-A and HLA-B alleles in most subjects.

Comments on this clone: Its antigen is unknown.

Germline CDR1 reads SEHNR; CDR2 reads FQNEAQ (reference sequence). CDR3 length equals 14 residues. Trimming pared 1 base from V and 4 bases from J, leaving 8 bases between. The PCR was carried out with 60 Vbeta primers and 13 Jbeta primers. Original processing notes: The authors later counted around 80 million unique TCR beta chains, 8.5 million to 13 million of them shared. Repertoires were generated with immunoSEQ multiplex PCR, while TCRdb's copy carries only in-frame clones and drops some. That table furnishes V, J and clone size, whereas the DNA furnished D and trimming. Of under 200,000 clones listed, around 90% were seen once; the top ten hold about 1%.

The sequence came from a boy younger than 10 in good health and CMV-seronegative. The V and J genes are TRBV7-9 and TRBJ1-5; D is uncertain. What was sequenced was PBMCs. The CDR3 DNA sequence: TGTGCCAGCAGCTTAGGGCAGGTGAATCAGCCCCAGCATTTT. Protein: CASSLGQVNQPQHF.